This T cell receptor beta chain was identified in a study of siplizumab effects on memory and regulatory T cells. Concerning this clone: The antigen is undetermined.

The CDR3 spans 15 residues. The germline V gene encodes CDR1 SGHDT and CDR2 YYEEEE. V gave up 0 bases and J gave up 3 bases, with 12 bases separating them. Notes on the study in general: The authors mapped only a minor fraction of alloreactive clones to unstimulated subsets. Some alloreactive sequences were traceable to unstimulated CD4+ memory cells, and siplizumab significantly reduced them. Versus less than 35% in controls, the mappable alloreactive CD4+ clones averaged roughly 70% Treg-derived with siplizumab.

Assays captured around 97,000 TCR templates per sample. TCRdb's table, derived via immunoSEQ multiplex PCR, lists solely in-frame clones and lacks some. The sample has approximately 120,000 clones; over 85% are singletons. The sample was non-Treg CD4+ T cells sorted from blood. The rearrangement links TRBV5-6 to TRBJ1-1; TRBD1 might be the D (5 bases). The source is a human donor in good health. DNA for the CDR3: TGTGCCAGCAGCTTGGAGAGGGGCATGGACACTGAAGCTTTCTTT. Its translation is CASSLERGMDTEAFF. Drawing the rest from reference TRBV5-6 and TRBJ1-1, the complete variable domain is DAGVTQSPTHLIKTRGQQVTLRCSPKSGHDTVSWYQQALGQGPQFIFQYYEEEERQRGNFPDRFSGHQFPNYSSELNVNALLLGDSALYLCASSLERGMDTEAFFGQGTRLTVV.